Shown below are 15 T cell receptor beta chains from a single sample sequenced in a study of blood T cell repertoires in COVID-19. Libraries were prepared by immunoSEQ multiplex PCR; TCRdb keeps only in-frame clonotypes and omits some of them. The data hold 55,000 or so clones, with 82% observed a single time. Material for sequencing was peripheral blood. Every receptor here comes from a human donor in a cohort sampled during active or convalescent COVID-19.

This clone was counted once. The chain recombines TRBV6-1 with TRBJ1-3; D ambiguous. Germline values: CDR1 MNHNS, CDR2 SASEGT. Trimming shortened V by 1 base and J by 0 bases, and 7 bases separated the two germline ends. The CDR3 length is 15 residues. The CDR3 loop reads CASSEVVGSGNTIYF. CDR3 nucleotide sequence: TGTGCCAGCAGTGAAGTCGTCGGCTCTGGAAACACCATATATTTT.

The chain couples TRBV18 to TRBJ2-3, with TRBD1 identical over 9 bases. After removal of 3 bases from V and 9 bases from J, the junction contained 7 bases not matched to a gene. Germline-derived CDR1 and CDR2 are KGHSH and LQKENI. CDR3 length: 14 amino acids. The CDR3 DNA reads as TGTGCCAGCTCACCTAACCGGGACAGGGTCACGCAGTATTTT. This codes for CASSPNRDRVTQYF.

The CDR3 DNA follows: TGTGCCAGCAAGTTTAGCGGGGGGCCACACCAAGAGACCCAGTACTTC. This sequence encodes CASKFSGGPHQETQYF. The V gene is TRBV2, the J gene TRBJ2-5; 10 nucleotides line up with TRBD2. Germline V gene sequence: CDR1 SNHLY, CDR2 FYNNEI. CDR3 length equals 16 residues. V shed 7 bases and J 0 bases; nucleotides not matched to a gene: 8.

This clone was detected once. This chain uses TRBV6-2 or TRBV6-3 with TRBJ2-3, with 8 bases fitting TRBD2. Trimming removed 2 bases from V and 3 bases from J; junction bases left unmatched: 7. Germline CDR1 reads MNHEY; CDR2 reads SVGEGT. The CDR3 has 16 amino acids. DNA of the CDR3: TGTGCCAGCAGTTACAGGATCGGGGGGGAAACAGATACGCAGTATTTT. It encodes CASSYRIGGETDTQYF.

This chain joins TRBV5-3 and TRBJ1-4; a weak D match, TRBD1 (5 bases). TRBV5-3 is marked as an open reading frame, function uncertain. The CDR3 extends over 16 amino acids. The V and J ends lost 0 bases and 8 bases respectively, with 17 bases between them. The CDR3 nucleotides read TGTGCCAGAAGCTTGGGGTGTCAGGGAGGAAGGGAAAAACTGTTTTTT. It is translated as CARSLGCQGGREKLFF.

The chain employs TRBV7-2 and TRBJ2-7; 11 bases map to TRBD1. The CDR3 is made up of 15 amino acids. Trimming cost V 5 bases and J 3 bases; bases outside gene matches: 6. Germline values: CDR1 SGHTA, CDR2 FQGNSA. This CDR3 is CASSLSGTGGYEQYF. As DNA, the CDR3 is TGTGCCAGCAGCCTGTCCGGGACAGGGGGCTACGAGCAGTACTTC.

In nucleotides, the CDR3 is TGCGCCAGCAGCTGGAAGACAGGGACGGGGGCCAACGTCCTGACTTTC. It codes for CASSWKTGTGANVLTF. J is TRBJ2-6 and V is TRBV5-1; TRBD1 aligns across 7 bases. With V trimmed by 3 bases and J by 4 bases, 7 bases remained unmatched. The CDR3 is 16 residues long. Germline CDR1 SGHRS, CDR2 YFSETQ.

The chain joins TRBV13 to TRBJ1-5; 7 nucleotides agree with TRBD1. The V gene end was trimmed by 5 bases and the J gene end by 5 bases; junction bases not matched to a gene: 3. From germline, CDR1 is PRHDT and CDR2 FYEKMQ (reference sequence). This CDR3 has 13 residues. Written as DNA, the CDR3 is TGTGCCAGCAGCCCCGACAGGGATCAGCCCCAGCATTTT. It is translated as CASSPDRDQPQHF. The full variable domain, its missing parts supplied by reference TRBV13 and TRBJ1-5, is AAGVIQSPRHLIKEKRETATLKCYPIPRHDTVYWYQQGPGQDPQFLISFYEKMQSDKGSIPDRFSAQQFSDYHSELNMSSLELGDSALYFCASSPDRDQPQHFGDGTRLSIL.

In this sample, this clone turned up a few times. The rearrangement joins TRBV5-1 to TRBJ2-1; the D is unclear. The CDR3 has 15 amino acids. Trimming stripped 4 bases from V and 4 bases from J, with 15 bases between. Germline CDR1 and CDR2: SGHRS and YFSETQ. The DNA for the CDR3 is TGCGCCAGCAGCCTCAGTATCCAGAGGTACAATGAGCAGTTCTTC. Protein product: CASSLSIQRYNEQFF.

The chain joins TRBV10-3 to TRBJ2-1, with 12 bases fitting TRBD2. Germline assignment: CDR1 ENHRY and CDR2 SYGVKD. V lost 4 bases and J lost 3; bases outside the gene matches: 1. The CDR3 loop spans 15 amino acids. CDR3 coding DNA: TGTGCCATCAGTGCTAGCGGGGGGGTCTACAATGAGCAGTTCTTC. Translating gives CAISASGGVYNEQFF.

V and J are TRBV19 and TRBJ2-4; tentatively, D is TRBD1 (5 bases). Trimming stripped 5 bases from V and 0 bases from J, with 11 bases between. There are 15 residues in the CDR3. CDR1 and CDR2 from the germline V gene are LNHDA and SQIVND (reference sequence). The CDR3 region is CASSLGALAKNIQYF. As DNA, the CDR3 is TGTGCCAGTAGTTTAGGGGCCCTAGCCAAAAACATTCAGTACTTC.

The chain uses TRBV18 and TRBJ2-1, with TRBD2 matching over 7 bases. V was clipped by 1 base and J by 0 bases; unmatched bases: 0. This CDR3 is built from 15 residues. Germline V gene lookup returns CDR1 KGHSH and CDR2 LQKENI. The CDR3 DNA reads as TGTGCCAGCTCACCACAGCGGGGCTCCTACAATGAGCAGTTCTTC. Protein product: CASSPQRGSYNEQFF.

The chain joins TRBV7-2 to TRBJ2-7, with 14 bases lining up with TRBD2. This CDR3 comprises 15 residues. The germline V gene has CDR1 SGHTA and CDR2 FQGNSA. J was trimmed by 4 bases and V by 5 bases; bases with no gene match: 4. The CDR3 nucleotides read TGTGCCAGCAGCCCCGGACTAGCGGGGGGATACGAGCAGTACTTC. Translating it yields CASSPGLAGGYEQYF. The complete variable domain, with remaining parts taken from reference TRBV7-2 and TRBJ2-7, reads GAGVSQSPSNKVTEKGKDVELRCDPISGHTALYWYRQSLGQGLEFLIYFQGNSAPDKSGLPSDRFSAERTGGSVSTLTIQRTQQEDSAVYLCASSPGLAGGYEQYFGPGTRLTVT.

The rearrangement uses TRBV23-1 and TRBJ2-7; the D gene is possibly TRBD1 (6 bases). TRBV23-1 is an ORF, and what it does is uncertain. Trimming removed 0 bases from V and 2 bases from J, with 14 bases in between. CDR3 length equals 16 residues. The CDR3 protein is CASSQSGAHRAYEQYF. The CDR3 region has the DNA TGCGCCAGCAGTCAATCGGGGGCCCACCGGGCCTACGAGCAGTACTTC.

The chain links TRBV7-8 to TRBJ1-3; D uncertain. The CDR3 totals 14 residues. Germline V gives CDR1 SGHVS, CDR2 FQNEAQ. V was cut by 5 bases and J by 5 bases, with 13 bases left in between. CDR3 sequence: CASSPRAVRNTIYF. In nucleotides, the CDR3 is TGTGCCAGCAGCCCCCGAGCGGTCAGAAACACCATATATTTT.